This TCR beta chain was documented in a study of response to subunit inactivated influenza vaccine. Study-wide results and caveats: After each seasonal influenza vaccination, few new T cells are recruited, the authors suggested.

TCRdb analysed the RT-PCR reads with MiXCR anew, one entry per CDR3 protein. Of over 400,000 distinct CDR3 sequences detected, roughly 9.8% appear once; the ten largest clones hold approximately 12%. In regard to this clonotype: What it binds is unknown.

Trimming stripped 7 bases from V and 1 base from J, with 10 bases between. The CDR3 covers 13 residues. This chain uses TRBV12-3 or TRBV12-4 with TRBJ1-1; D unresolved. This specimen was PBMCs from blood, taken around seven weeks after vaccination. The sequence derives from a man in his fifties or sixties who received an inactivated influenza vaccine. The CDR3 sequence: CASTLKRNTEAFF. The DNA for the CDR3 is TGTGCCAGCACCTTAAAAAGGAACACTGAAGCTTTCTTT.